This note documents a single TCR beta chain sequence. Its antigen is unknown. No much larger clone exists at a distance of one base, and base qualities are not known. The data belong to a study of T cell responses to AZD1222 COVID-19 vaccine (dated by TCRdb to the early 2020s). General notes on the study: AZD1222 recipients whose second dose came at about 4 weeks and those whose second dose came at about 12 weeks were combined into one group, since spike-specific TCR depth and breadth did not differ between the two schedules. A total of 233 trial participants underwent TCR sequencing, of whom more than 200 had received two doses of AZD1222 and 26 had received two doses of the MenACWY control vaccine. Enrollment into the trials was organized by age into subgroups of 18-55, 56-69 and 70-plus years, and those subgroups contained about 160, 30 and 59 TCR-sequenced participants, respectively. The research as a whole found: Because no samples from the day 14 peak response were available, repertoires could be characterized only after the peak T cell response. CD4 TCRs associated with the vaccine covered the entire spike protein, and the dominant responses were in regions 160-218 and 743-854. Participants were mostly white British and included more females than males, and it was suggested by the authors that clonal diversity may have been underestimated. After two AZD1222 doses, both the breadth and the depth of spike-specific TCRs were significantly higher than at day 0 and than in MenACWY recipients. Reportedly, close to half of the unique spike-specific TCRs recognized epitopes lying outside the regions that are mutated in the B.1.351 and B.1.1.7 variants. Only six or seven AZD1222 recipients were SARS-CoV-2 seropositive at baseline, limiting conclusions about previously exposed vaccinees. In the small 56-69-year group, the increase in depth fell short of significance, most likely because of low power.

The CDR3 goes from the cysteine to the phenylalanine over 16 residues. Just CDR3 DNA is preserved here, 48 bases in frame from base 1. CDR1 and CDR2 are read off the germline V gene as MNHEY and SVGAGI. V drops 2 bases and J drops 0 bases, leaving 14 bases in between. The CDR3 regions of human TCRbeta chains were analyzed by immunosequencing. The authors processed their data as follows. TCRs in the repertoires were matched against a reference library of SARS-CoV-2-specific TCRs that had been generated with the MIRA antigen-specificity platform. Breadth was defined as the fraction of unique TCRs that were SARS-CoV-2-associated. Depth was defined as the fraction of total T cells that were SARS-CoV-2-associated. Using the MIRA data, each spike-specific TCR was assigned both to the spike region to which the TCR was reactive and to a CD4 or CD8 class. Log10-transformed breadth and depth values were compared by one-way ANOVA with Sidak's multiple comparisons tests. TCRdb took this table from immuneACCESS and kept in-frame rearrangements with V and J called. Such tables lack part of the clones; where checked against another copy, unresolved V genes explain under half of the gap, and the rest is unexplained. The D gene and trimming were derived from the DNA, and the V and J assignments and clone size from that table. The sample records about 120,000 clones, 91% of which are singletons. 4% to 5% of the sample belongs to the ten largest clones.

Taken with the paper, the label for time point translates to: baseline before first vaccination. The vaccinee samples were drawn from two UK trials, COV001 and COV002, one of which was a single-blind randomized controlled phase 2/3 trial testing AZD1222 (ChAdOx1 nCoV-19) in healthy adults. Trial participant PBMC samples were collected at day 0 and day 28 after the second dose for TCRbeta chain sequencing. The sequence joins TRBV6-5 to TRBJ2-7; matching of 6 bases hints at TRBD2 as the D gene. This receptor was identified in an adult in good health. Sequences were derived from peripheral blood, sampled on day 0 of AZD1222 vaccination. The bases are TGTGCCAGCAGTTACGGAGGGACCAAGAGCTCCTACGAGCAGTACTTC. Translated, it reads CASSYGGTKSSYEQYF.